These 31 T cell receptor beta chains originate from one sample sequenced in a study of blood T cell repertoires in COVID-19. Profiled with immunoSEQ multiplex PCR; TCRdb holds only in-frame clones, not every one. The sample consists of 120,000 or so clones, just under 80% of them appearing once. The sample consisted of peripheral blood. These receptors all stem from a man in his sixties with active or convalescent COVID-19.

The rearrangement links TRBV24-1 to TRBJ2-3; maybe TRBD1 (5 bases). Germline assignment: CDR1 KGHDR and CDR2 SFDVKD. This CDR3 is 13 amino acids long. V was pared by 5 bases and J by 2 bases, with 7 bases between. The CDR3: CATSVTVTDTQYF. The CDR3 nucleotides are TGTGCCACCAGTGTGACAGTCACAGATACGCAGTATTTT.

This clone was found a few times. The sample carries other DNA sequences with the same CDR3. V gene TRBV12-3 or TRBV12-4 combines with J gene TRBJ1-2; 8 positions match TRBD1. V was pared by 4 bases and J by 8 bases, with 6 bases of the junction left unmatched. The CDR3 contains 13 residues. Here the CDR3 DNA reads TGTGCCAGCAGTTCCGGACAGGGAAGGGGCTACACCTTC. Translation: CASSSGQGRGYTF.

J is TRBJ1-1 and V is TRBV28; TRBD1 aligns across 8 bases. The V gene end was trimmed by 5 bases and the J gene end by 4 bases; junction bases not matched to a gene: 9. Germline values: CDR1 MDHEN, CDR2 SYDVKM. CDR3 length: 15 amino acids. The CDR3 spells CASSRWTGLRTEAFF. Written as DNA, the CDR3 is TGTGCCAGCAGTCGCTGGACAGGGCTGCGCACTGAAGCTTTCTTT.

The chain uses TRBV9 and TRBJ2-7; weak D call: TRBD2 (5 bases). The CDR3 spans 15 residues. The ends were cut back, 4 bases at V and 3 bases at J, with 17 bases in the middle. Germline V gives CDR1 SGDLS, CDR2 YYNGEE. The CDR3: CASSFGSSDGYEQYF. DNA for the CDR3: TGTGCCAGCAGCTTTGGAAGTAGCGATGGCTACGAGCAGTACTTC.

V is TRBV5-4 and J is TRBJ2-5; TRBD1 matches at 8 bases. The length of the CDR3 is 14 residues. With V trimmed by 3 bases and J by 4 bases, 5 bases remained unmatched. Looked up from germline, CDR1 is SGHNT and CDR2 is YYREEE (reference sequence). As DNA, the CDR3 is TGTGCCAGCAGCTCCCAGGGGGCCTCAGAGACCCAGTACTTC. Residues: CASSSQGASETQYF. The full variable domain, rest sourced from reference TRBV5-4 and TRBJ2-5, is ETGVTQSPTHLIKTRGQQVTLRCSSQSGHNTVSWYQQALGQGPQFIFQYYREEENGRGNFPPRFSGLQFPNYSSELNVNALELDDSALYLCASSSQGASETQYFGPGTRLLVL.

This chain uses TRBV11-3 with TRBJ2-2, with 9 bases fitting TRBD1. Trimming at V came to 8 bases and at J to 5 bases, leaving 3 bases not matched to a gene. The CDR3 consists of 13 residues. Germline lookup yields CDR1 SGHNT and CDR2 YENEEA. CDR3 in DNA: TGTGCCAGCTCTGGACAGGGGACCGGGGAGCTGTTTTTT. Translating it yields CASSGQGTGELFF.

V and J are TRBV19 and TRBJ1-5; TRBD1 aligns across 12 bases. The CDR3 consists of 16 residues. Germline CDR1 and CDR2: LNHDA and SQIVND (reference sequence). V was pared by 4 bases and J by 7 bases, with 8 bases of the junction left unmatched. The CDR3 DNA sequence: TGTGCCAGTAGTACCTCGGGACAGGGGGCGCGACAGCCCCAGCATTTT. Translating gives CASSTSGQGARQPQHF.

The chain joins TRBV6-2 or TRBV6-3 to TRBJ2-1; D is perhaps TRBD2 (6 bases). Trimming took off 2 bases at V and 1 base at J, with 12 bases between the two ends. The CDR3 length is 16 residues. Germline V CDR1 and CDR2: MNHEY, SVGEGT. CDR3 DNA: TGTGCCAGCAGTTACGCGGGGACTCGGTCCTACAATGAGCAGTTCTTC. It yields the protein CASSYAGTRSYNEQFF.

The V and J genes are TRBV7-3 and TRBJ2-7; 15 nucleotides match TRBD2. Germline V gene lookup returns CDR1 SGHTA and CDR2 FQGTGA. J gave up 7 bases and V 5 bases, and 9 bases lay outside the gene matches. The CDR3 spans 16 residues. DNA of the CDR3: TGTGCCAGCAGCCCCGGACTAGCGGGAGGGCAAAGGGAGCAGTACTTC. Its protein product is CASSPGLAGGQREQYF.

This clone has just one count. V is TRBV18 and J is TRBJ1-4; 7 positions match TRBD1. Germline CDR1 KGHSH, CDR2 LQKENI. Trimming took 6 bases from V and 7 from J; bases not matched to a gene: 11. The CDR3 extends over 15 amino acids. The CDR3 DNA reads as TGTGCCAGCTCGCCCCAACGAGGGGGCCTTGAAAAACTGTTTTTT. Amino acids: CASSPQRGGLEKLFF.

Here the CDR3 reads CSVEWTVQETQYF. DNA for the CDR3: TGCAGCGTTGAATGGACAGTCCAAGAGACCCAGTACTTC. V usage is TRBV29-1 and J usage is TRBJ2-5; tentatively, D is TRBD1 (6 bases). Germline V CDR1 and CDR2: SQVTM, ANQGSEA. The CDR3 is made up of 13 amino acids. Deletions cut 2 bases from V and 1 base from J, with 8 bases between.

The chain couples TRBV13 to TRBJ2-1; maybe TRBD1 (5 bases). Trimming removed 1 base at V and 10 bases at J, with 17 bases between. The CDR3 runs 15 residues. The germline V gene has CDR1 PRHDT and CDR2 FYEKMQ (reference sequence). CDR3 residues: CASSLVDMDRTEQFF. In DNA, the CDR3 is TGTGCCAGCAGCTTAGTGGACATGGATCGGACGGAGCAGTTCTTC.

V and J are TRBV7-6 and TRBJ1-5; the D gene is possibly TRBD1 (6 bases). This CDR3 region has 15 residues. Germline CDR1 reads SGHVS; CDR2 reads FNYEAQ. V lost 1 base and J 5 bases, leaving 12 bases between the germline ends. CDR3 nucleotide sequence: TGTGCCAGCAGCTTAGTTCAGGGGTTCGATCAGCCCCAGCATTTT. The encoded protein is CASSLVQGFDQPQHF.

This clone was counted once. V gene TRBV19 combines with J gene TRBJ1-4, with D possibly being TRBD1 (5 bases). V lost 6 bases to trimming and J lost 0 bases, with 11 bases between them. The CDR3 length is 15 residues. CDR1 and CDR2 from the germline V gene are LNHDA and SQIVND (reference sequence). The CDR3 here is CASSLTAATNEKLFF. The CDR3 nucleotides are TGTGCCAGTAGCTTGACAGCCGCAACTAATGAAAAACTGTTTTTT. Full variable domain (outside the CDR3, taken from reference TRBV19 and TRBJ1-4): DGGITQSPKYLFRKEGQNVTLSCEQNLNHDAMYWYRQDPGQGLRLIYYSQIVNDFQKGDIAEGYSVSREKKESFPLTVTSAQKNPTAFYLCASSLTAATNEKLFFGSGTQLSVL.

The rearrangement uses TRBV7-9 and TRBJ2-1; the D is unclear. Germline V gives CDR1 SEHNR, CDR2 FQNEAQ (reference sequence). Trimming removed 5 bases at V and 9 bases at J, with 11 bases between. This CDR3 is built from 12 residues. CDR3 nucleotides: TGTGCCAGCAGCGCGCTAAGTGGTGAGCAGTTCTTC. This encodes CASSALSGEQFF.

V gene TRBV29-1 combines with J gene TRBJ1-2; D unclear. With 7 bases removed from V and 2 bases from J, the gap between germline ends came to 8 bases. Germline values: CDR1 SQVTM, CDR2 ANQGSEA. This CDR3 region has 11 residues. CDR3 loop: CSGALNYGYTF. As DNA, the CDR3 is TGCAGCGGGGCACTGAACTATGGCTACACCTTC.

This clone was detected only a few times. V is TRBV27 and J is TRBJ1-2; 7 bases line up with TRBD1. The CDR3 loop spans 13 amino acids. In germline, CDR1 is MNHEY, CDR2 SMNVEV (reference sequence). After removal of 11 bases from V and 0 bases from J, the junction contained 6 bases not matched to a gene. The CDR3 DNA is TGTGCCTCGTCAAGGGGGCCTAACTATGGCTACACCTTC. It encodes CASSRGPNYGYTF.

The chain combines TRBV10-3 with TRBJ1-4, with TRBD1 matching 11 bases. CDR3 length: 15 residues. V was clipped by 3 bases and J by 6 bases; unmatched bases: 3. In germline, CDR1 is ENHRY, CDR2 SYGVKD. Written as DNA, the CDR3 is TGTGCCATCAGTGAACCGGGACAGGGGGATGAAAAACTGTTTTTT. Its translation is CAISEPGQGDEKLFF.

The CDR3 sequence: CASSEPIQPQHF. CDR3 DNA: TGTGCCAGCAGTGAACCTATTCAGCCCCAGCATTTT. The gene calls are TRBV6-1 and TRBJ1-5, with unresolved D. This CDR3 has 12 residues. Germline values: CDR1 MNHNS, CDR2 SASEGT. V lost 2 bases and J 6 bases, leaving 5 bases between the germline ends.

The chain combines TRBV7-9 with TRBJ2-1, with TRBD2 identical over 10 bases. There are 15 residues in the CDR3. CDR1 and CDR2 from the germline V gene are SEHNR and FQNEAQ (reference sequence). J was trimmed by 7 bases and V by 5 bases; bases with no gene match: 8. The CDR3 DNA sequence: TGTGCCAGCAGCCGGGATAGCGGGAGGTGGAATGAGCAGTTCTTC. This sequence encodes CASSRDSGRWNEQFF.

CDR3 region: CAWRREGGMNTEAFF. Written as DNA, the CDR3 is TGTGCCTGGAGGCGTGAGGGAGGGATGAACACTGAAGCTTTCTTT. This chain uses TRBV30 with TRBJ1-1; D is unresolved. The germline gives CDR1 GTSNPN, CDR2 SVGIG (reference sequence). The CDR3 consists of 15 residues. Trimming shortened V by 3 bases and J by 0 bases, and 14 bases separated the two germline ends.

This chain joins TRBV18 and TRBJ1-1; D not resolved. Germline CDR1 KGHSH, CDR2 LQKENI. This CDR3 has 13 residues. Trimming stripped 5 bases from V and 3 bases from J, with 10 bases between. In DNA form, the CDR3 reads TGTGCCAGCTCAGTAGCCGAAGACACTGAAGCTTTCTTT. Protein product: CASSVAEDTEAFF.

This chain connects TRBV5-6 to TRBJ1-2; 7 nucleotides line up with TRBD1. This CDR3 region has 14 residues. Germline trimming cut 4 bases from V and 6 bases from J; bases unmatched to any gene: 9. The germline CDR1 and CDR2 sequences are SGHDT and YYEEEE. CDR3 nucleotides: TGTGCCAGCAGCCGGGAGAGGGGGCTAGATGGCTACACCTTC. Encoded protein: CASSRERGLDGYTF.

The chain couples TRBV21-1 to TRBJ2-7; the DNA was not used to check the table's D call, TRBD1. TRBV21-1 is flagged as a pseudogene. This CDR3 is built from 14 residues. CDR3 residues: CASSKGQGPYEQYF. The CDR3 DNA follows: TGTGCCAGCAGCAAAGGACAGGGTCCCTACGAGCAGTACTTC.

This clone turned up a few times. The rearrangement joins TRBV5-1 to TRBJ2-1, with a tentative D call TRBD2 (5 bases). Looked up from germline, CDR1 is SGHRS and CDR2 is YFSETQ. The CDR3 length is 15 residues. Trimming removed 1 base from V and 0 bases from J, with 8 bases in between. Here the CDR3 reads CASSLSRGSYNEQFF. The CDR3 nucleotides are TGCGCCAGCAGCTTGTCCCGGGGCTCCTACAATGAGCAGTTCTTC.

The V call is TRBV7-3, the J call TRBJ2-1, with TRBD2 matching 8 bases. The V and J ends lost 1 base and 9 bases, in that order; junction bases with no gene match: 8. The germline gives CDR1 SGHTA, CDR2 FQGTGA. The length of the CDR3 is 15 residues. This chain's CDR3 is CASSLRVAGHGEQFF. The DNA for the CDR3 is TGTGCCAGCAGCTTAAGAGTAGCGGGGCATGGTGAGCAGTTCTTC.

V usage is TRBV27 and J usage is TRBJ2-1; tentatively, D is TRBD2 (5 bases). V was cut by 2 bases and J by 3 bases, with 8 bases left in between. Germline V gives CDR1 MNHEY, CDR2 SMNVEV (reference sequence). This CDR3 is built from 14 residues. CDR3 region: CASSLNRDYNEQFF. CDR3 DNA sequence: TGTGCCAGCAGTTTAAACCGGGACTACAATGAGCAGTTCTTC.

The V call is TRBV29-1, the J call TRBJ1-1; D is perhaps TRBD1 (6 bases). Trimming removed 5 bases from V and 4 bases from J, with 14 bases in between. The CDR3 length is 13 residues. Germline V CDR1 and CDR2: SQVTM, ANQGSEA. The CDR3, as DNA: TGCAGCGTTTCTAGGGGGATGAGCACTGAAGCTTTCTTT. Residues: CSVSRGMSTEAFF.

Here the CDR3 reads CASSNSGGTDTQYF. In DNA, the CDR3 is TGTGCCAGCAGCAATTCGGGAGGCACAGATACGCAGTATTTT. This chain joins TRBV7-3 and TRBJ2-3, with D perhaps matching TRBD2 (6 bases). Deletions cut 5 bases from V and 1 base from J, with 10 bases between. This CDR3 spans 14 amino acids. In germline, CDR1 is SGHTA, CDR2 FQGTGA.

The CDR3 protein is CASRMGAGLAQPQHF. DNA of the CDR3: TGTGCCAGCAGGATGGGGGCCGGGTTGGCGCAGCCCCAGCATTTT. This sequence joins TRBV2 and TRBJ1-5, with a possible D match to TRBD1 (6 bases). V dropped 6 bases and J dropped 7 bases, with 19 bases sitting between them. Germline lookup yields CDR1 SNHLY and CDR2 FYNNEI. This CDR3 has 15 amino acids.

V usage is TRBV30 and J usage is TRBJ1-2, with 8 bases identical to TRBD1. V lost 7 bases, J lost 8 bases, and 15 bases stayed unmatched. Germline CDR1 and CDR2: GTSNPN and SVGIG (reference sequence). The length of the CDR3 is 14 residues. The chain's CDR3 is CAFSGTGRIRGYTF. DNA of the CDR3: TGTGCCTTCTCCGGGACAGGTCGAATAAGGGGCTACACCTTC. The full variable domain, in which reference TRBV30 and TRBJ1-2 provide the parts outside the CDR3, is SQTIHQWPATLVQPVGSPLSLECTVEGTSNPNLYWYRQAAGRGLQLLFYSVGIGQISSEVPQNLSASRPQDRQFILSSKKLLLSDSGFYLCAFSGTGRIRGYTFGSGTRLTVV.